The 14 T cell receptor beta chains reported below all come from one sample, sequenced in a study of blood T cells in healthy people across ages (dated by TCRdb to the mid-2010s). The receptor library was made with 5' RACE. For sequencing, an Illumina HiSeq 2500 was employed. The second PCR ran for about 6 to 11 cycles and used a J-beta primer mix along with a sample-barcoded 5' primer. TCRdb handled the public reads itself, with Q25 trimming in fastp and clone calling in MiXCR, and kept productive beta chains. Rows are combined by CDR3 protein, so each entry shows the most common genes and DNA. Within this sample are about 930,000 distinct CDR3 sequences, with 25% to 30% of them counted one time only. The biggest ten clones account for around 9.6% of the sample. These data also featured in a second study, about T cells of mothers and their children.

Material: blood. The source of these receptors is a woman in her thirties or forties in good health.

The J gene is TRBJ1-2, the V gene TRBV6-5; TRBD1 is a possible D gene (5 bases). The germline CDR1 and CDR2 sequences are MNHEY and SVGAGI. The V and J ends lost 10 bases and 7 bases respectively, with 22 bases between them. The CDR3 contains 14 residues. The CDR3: CANRTASGVFGYTF. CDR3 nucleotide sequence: TGTGCCAACAGAACTGCCTCGGGGGTCTTTGGCTACACCTTC.

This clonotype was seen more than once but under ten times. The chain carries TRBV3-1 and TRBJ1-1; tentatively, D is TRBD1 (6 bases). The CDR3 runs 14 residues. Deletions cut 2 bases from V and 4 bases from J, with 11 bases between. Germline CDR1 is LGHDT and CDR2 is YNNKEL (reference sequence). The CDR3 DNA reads TGTGCCAGCAGCCAAACAGGGACGAGCACTGAAGCTTTCTTT. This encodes CASSQTGTSTEAFF.

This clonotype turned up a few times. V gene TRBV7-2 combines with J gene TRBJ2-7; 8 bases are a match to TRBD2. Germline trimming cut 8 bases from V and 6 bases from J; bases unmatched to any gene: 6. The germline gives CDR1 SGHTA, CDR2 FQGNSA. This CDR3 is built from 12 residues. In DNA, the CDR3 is TGTGCCAGCGGTAGCGGGGTTTTCGAGCAGTACTTC. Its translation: CASGSGVFEQYF.

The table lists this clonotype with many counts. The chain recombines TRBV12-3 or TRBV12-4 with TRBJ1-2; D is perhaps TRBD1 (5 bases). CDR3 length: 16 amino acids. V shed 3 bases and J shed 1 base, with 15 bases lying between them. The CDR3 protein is CASSLGTAFINYGYTF. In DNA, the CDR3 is TGTGCCAGCAGTTTGGGGACGGCTTTTATTAACTATGGCTACACCTTC.

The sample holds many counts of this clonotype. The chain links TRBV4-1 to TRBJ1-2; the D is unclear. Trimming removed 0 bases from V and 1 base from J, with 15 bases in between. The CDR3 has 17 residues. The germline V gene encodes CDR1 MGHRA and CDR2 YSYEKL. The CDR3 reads CASSQESLGLNNYGYTF. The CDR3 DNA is TGCGCCAGCAGCCAAGAAAGCTTAGGGCTTAATAACTATGGCTACACCTTC.

This CDR3 is CASSPGPRQGQAFF. The CDR3 bases are TGTGCCAGCAGCCCCGGACCGAGACAAGGGCAAGCTTTCTTT. V and J are TRBV7-2 and TRBJ1-1; D unclear. V shed 5 bases and J shed 9 bases, with 19 bases lying between them. The CDR3 consists of 14 residues. CDR1 is SGHTA, CDR2 FQGNSA, per germline.

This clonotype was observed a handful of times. The CDR3 is CASSYGRTNYGYTF. The CDR3 DNA is TGTGCCAGCAGTTACGGCAGGACTAACTATGGCTACACCTTC. This chain links TRBV12-3 or TRBV12-4 with TRBJ1-2, with unresolved D. V dropped 4 bases and J dropped 0 bases, with 9 bases sitting between them. The CDR3 has 14 amino acids.

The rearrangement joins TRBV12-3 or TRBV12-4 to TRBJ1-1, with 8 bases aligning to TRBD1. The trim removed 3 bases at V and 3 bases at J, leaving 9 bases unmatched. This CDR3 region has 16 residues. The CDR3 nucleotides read TGTGCCAGCAGTTTCGGTTCAGGGGGCGCGTACACTGAAGCTTTCTTT. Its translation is CASSFGSGGAYTEAFF.

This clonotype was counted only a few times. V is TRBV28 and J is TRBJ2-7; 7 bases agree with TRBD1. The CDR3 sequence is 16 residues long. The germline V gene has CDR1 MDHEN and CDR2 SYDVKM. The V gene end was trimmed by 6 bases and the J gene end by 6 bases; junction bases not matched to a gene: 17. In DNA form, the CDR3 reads TGTGCCAGCAGCTCAAACAGGGGTAAGGGTCGGGGCGAGCAGTACTTC. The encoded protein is CASSSNRGKGRGEQYF.

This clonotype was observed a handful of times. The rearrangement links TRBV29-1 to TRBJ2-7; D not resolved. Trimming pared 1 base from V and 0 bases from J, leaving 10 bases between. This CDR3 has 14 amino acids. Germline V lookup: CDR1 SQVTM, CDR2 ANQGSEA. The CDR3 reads CSVEVRESSYEQYF. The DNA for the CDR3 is TGCAGCGTTGAAGTCAGAGAATCCTCCTACGAGCAGTACTTC.

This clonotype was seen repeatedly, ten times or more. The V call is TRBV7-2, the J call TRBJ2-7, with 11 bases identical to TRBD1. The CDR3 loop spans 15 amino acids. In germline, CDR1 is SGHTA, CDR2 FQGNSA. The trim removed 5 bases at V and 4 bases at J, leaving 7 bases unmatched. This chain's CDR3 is CASSEGQGGIYEQYF. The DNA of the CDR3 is TGTGCCAGCAGCGAGGGACAGGGGGGAATTTACGAGCAGTACTTC.

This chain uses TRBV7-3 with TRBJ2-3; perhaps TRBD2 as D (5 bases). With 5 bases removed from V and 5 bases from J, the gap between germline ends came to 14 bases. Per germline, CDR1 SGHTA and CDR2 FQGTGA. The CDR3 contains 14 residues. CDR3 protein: CASSPPGGRDTQYF. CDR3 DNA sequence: TGTGCCAGCAGCCCGCCCGGAGGAAGAGATACGCAGTATTTT.

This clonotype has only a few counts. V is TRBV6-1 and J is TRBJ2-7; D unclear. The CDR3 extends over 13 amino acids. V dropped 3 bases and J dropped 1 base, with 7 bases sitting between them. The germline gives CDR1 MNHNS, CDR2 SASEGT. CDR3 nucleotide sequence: TGTGCCAGCAGTGACGGACGGTCCTACGAGCAGTACTTC. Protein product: CASSDGRSYEQYF.

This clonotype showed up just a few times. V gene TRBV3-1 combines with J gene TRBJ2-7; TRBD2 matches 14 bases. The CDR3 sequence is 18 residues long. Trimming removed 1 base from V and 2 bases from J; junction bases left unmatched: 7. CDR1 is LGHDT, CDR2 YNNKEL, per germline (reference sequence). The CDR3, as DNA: TGTGCCAGCAGCCAAGTTCCCCCGGGACTAGCGGGAGCCTACGAGCAGTACTTC. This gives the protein CASSQVPPGLAGAYEQYF.